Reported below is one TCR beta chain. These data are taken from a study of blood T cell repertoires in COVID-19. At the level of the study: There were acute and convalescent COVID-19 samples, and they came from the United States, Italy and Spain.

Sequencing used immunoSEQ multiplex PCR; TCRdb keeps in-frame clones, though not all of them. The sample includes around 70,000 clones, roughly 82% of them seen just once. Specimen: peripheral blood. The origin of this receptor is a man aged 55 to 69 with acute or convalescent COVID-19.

CDR3 sequence: CASSSPGTNLNKYF. In DNA form, the CDR3 reads TGCGCCAGCAGCTCGCCGGGGACTAACCTCAATAAGTACTTC. The V and J genes are TRBV5-1 and TRBJ2-5, with 7 bases matching TRBD2. CDR3 length: 14 amino acids. Trimming at V came to 3 bases and at J to 12 bases, leaving 14 bases not matched to a gene. Germline values: CDR1 SGHRS, CDR2 YFSETQ.